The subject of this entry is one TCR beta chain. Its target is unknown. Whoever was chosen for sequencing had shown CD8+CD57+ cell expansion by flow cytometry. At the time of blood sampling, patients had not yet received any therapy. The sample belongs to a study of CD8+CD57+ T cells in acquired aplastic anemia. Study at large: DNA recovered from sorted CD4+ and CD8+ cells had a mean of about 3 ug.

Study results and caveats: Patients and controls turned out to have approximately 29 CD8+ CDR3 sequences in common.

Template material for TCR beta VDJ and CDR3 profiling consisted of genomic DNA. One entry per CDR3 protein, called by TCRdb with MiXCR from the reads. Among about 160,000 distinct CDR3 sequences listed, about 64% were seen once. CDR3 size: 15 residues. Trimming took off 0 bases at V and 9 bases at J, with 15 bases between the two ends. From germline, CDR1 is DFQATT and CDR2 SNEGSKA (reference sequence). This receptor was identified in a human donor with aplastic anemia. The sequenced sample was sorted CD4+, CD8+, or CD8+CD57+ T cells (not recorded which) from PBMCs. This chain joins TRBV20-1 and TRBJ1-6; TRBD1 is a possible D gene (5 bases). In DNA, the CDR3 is TGCAGTGCTAGAGAACATGGGGGGGTCTCTTCACCCCTCCACTTT. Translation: CSAREHGGVSSPLHF.